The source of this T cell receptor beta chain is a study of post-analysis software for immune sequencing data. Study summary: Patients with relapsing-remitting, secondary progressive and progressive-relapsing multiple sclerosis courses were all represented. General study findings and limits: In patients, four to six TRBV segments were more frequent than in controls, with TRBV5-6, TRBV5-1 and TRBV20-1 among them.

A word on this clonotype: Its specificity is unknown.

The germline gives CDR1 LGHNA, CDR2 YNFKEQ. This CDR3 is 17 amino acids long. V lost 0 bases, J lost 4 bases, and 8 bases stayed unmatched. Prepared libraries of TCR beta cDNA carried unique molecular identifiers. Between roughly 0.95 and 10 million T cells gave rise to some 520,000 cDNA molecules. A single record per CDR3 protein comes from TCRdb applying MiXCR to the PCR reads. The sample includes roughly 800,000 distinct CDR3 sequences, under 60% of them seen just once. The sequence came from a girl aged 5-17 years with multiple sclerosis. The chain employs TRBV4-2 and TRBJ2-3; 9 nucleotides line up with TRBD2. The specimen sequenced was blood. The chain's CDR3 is CASSQDLGGRVADTQYF. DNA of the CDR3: TGTGCCAGCAGCCAAGATCTTGGCGGGAGGGTAGCAGATACGCAGTATTTT.